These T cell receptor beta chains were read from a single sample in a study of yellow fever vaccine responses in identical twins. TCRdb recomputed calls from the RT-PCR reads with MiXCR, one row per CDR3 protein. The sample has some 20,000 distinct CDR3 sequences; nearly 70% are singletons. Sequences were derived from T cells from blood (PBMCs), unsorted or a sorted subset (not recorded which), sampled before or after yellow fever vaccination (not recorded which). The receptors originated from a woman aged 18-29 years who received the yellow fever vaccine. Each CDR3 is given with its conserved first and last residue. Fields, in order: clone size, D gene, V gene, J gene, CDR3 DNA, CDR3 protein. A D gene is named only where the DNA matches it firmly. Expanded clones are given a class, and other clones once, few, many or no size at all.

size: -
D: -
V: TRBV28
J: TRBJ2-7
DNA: TGTGCCAGCAGTCCCCCAGGGGTACAGTACGAGCAGTACTTC
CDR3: CASSPPGVQYEQYF

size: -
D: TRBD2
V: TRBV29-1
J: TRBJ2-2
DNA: TGCAGCGCTTGGACTAGCGGGAGGGTGAACACCGGGGAGCTGTTTTTT
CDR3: CSAWTSGRVNTGELFF

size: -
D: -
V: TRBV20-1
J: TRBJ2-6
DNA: TGCAGTGCTAGAGATAGCTCTGGCGTCGGGGCCAACGTCCTGACTTTC
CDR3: CSARDSSGVGANVLTF

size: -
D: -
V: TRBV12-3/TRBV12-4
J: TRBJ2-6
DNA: TGTGCCAGCAGATTACAGAGCTCTGGGGCCAACGTCCTGACTTTC
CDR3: CASRLQSSGANVLTF

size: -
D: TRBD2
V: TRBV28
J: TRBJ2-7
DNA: TGTGCCAGCAGTTCCATTAAGCGGGAGAGTGACGAGCAGTACTTC
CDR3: CASSSIKRESDEQYF

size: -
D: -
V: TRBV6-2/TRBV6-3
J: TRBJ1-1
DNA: TGTGCCAGCAGTTACACCCCGGCCGGGGGGTCTGAAGCTTTCTTT
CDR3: CASSYTPAGGSEAFF

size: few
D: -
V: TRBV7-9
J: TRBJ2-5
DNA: TGTGCCAGCAGCCCGCGGGACCTTCAGTACTTC
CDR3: CASSPRDLQYF

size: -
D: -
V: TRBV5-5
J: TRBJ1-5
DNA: TGTGCCAGCAGCTTGAGGATTAATCAGCCCCAGCATTTT
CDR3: CASSLRINQPQHF

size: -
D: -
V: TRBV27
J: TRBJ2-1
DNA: TGTGCCAGCAGTCCCTTCGGGGCTGCGGGTTACAATGAGCAGTTCTTC
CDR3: CASSPFGAAGYNEQFF

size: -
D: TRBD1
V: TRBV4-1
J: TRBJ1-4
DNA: TGCGCCAGCAGCCCCAGGGGGAGAAATAGAACGATACAACTGTTTTTT
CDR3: CASSPRGRNRTIQLFF

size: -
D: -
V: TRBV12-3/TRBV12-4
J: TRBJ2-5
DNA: TGTGCCAGCAGTCCCCCGGACTGGTACCAAGAGACCCAGTACTTC
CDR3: CASSPPDWYQETQYF

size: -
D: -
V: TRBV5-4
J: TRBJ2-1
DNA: TGTGCCAGCAGCACCAGCGGAGGCAGCTCCTACAATGAGCAGTTCTTC
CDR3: CASSTSGGSSYNEQFF

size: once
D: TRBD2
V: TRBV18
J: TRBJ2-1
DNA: TGTGCCAGCTCACTCGCTAGCGGGGTTTATGAGCAGTTCTTC
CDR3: CASSLASGVYEQFF

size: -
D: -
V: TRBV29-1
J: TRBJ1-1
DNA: TGCAGCGTTGAGGGGAGGGGTGAGGTTGGCACTGAAGCTTTCTTT
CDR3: CSVEGRGEVGTEAFF

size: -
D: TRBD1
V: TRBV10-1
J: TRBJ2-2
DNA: TGCGCCAGCAGTGGAGGGGCCGAGACAGGGTGGACCGGGGAGCTGTTTTTT
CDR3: CASSGGAETGWTGELFF

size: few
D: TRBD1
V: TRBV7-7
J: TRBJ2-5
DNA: TGTGCCAGCAGCCCGACAGGGGGACGCGAGGAGACCCAGTACTTC
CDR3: CASSPTGGREETQYF

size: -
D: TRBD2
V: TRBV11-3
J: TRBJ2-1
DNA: TGTGCCAGCAGTAAAATTAGCGGGATCTCCTACAATGAGCAGTTCTTC
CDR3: CASSKISGISYNEQFF

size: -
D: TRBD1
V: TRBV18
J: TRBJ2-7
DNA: TGTGCCAGCTCACCCCGGACAGGGAGCTACGAGCAGTACTTC
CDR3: CASSPRTGSYEQYF

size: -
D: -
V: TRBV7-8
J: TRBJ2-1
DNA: TGTGCCAGCAGCTTAGAGGGGGGTGGTGAGCAGTTCTTC
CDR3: CASSLEGGGEQFF

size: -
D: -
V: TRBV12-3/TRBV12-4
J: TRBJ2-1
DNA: TGTGCCAGCCGAAGAGGAAGCTCCTACAATGAGCAGTTCTTC
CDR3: CASRRGSSYNEQFF

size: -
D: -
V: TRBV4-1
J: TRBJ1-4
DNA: TGCGCCAGCAGCCAAAGCCCTGGACCGAAGTATGAAAAACTGTTTTTT
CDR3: CASSQSPGPKYEKLFF

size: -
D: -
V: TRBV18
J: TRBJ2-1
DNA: TGTGCCAGCTCACCACCCGTCCGCTCCTACAATGAGCAGTTCTTC
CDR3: CASSPPVRSYNEQFF

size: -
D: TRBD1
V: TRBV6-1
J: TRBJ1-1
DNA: TGTGCCAGCAGCCGTACACTACAGGGGGCGCAAACTGAAGCTTTCTTT
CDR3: CASSRTLQGAQTEAFF

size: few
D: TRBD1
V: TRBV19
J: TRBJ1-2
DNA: TGTGCCAGTAGTTTGCTGTCCCTGGGACAGACCTATGGCTACACCTTC
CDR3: CASSLLSLGQTYGYTF

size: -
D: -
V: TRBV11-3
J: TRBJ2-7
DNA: TGTGCCAGCAGCTTAGCCCGGGGGTACGAGCAGTACTTC
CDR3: CASSLARGYEQYF

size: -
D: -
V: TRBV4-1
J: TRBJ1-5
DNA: TGCGCCAGCAGCCAAGATGAGGGTCTCAATCAGCCCCAGCATTTT
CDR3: CASSQDEGLNQPQHF

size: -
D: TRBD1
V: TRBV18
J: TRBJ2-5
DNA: TGTGCCAGCTCACCACTGACAGGGGACTCAGAGACCCAGTACTTC
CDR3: CASSPLTGDSETQYF

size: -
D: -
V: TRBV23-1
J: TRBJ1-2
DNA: -
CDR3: CASSTSAYGYTF

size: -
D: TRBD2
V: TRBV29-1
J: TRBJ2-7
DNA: TGCAGCGTTGAAGATCAAGGCGGGAGGAAGAACGAGCAGTACTTC
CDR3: CSVEDQGGRKNEQYF